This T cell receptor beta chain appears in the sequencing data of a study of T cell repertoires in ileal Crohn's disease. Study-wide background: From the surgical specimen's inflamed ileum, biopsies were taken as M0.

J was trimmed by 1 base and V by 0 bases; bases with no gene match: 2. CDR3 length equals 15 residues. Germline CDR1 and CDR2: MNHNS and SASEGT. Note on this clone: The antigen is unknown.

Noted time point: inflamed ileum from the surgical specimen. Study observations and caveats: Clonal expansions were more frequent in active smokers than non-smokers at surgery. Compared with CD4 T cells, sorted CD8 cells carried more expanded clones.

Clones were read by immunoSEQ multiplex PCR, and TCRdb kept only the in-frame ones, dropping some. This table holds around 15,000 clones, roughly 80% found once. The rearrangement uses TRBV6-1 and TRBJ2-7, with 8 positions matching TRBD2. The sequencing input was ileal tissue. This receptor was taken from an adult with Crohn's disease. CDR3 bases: TGTGCCAGCAGTGAAGCCGGGGGGGCATCCTACGAGCAGTACTTC. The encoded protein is CASSEAGGASYEQYF.